The present T cell receptor (beta chain) was sequenced within a study of radiotherapy plus CTLA-4 blockade in lung cancer. Overall study: Objective responses emerged in about 20% of patients, and roughly 28% attained disease control. General study results and limits: Blood-borne expansion of tumor-derived TCR clones followed radiotherapy plus ipilimumab.

Libraries were prepared by immunoSEQ multiplex PCR; TCRdb keeps only in-frame clonotypes and omits some of them. The table has 95,000 to 150,000 clones, about 87% seen once. In germline, CDR1 is LNHDA, CDR2 SQIVND (reference sequence). The CDR3 covers 15 residues. Germline trimming cut 3 bases from V and 4 bases from J; bases unmatched to any gene: 6. This clone was found a few times. The antigen remains undetermined. The source was peripheral blood, collected from a patient treated with radiotherapy plus ipilimumab. The rearrangement uses TRBV19 and TRBJ2-7; 10 nucleotides match TRBD2. The receptor's source is a human donor with non-small cell lung cancer that progressed on radiotherapy plus ipilimumab. CDR3 sequence (DNA): TGTGCCAGTAGTATCCTAGCGGGAGAGATTTACGAGCAGTACTTC. Translated, it gives CASSILAGEIYEQYF.